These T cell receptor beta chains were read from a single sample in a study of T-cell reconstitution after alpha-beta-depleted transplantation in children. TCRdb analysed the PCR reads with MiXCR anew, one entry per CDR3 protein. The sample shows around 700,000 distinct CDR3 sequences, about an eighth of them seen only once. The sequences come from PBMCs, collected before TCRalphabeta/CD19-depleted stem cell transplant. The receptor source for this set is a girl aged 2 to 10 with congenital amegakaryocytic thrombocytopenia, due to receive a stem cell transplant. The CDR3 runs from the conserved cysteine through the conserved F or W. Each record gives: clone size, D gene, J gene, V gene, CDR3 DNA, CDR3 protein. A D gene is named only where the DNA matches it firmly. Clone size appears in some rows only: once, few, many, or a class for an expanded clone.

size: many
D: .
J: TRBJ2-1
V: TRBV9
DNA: TGTGCCAGCAGCGTTATACCCGACTGGACCCTCTACAATGAGCAGTTCTTC
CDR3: CASSVIPDWTLYNEQFF

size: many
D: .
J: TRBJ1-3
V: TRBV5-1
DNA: TGCGCCAGCAGCTTGGTGGCAGGTCACTCTGGAAACACCATATATTTT
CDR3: CASSLVAGHSGNTIYF

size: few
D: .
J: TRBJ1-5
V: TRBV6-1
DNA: TGTGCCAGCAGTGATAGTCGGGGGGGCCTACAGCCCCAGCATTTT
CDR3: CASSDSRGGLQPQHF

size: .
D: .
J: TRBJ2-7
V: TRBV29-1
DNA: TGCAGCGTGGGGGGTGTCGGGTACGAGCAGTACTTC
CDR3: CSVGGVGYEQYF

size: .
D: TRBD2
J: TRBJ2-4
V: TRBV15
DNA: TGTGCCACCAGCTCCCGACTAGCGGGAGTTGGGGACATTCAGTACTTC
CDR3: CATSSRLAGVGDIQYF

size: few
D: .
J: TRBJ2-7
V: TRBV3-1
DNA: TGTGCCAGCACAGGAGTCGGCCAACAGCCCATCTACGAGCAGTACTTC
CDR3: CASTGVGQQPIYEQYF

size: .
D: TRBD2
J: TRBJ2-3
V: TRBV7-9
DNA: TGTGCCAGCAGCTTCCCCCAACTAGCGGAGATCACAGATACGCAGTATTTT
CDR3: CASSFPQLAEITDTQYF

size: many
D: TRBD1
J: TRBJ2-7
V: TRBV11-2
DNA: TGTGCCAGCAGCTTAGATCCCTGGAGACAGGGGGGTTACGAGCAGTACTTC
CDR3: CASSLDPWRQGGYEQYF

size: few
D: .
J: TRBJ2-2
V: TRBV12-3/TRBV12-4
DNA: TGTGCCAGCAGTCCCCAGGGAATCGCTGGCACCGGGGAGCTGTTTTTT
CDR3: CASSPQGIAGTGELFF

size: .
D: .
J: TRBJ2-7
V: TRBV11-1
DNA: TGTGCCAGCTTTGGAGCTCGGCTCTACGAGCAGTACTTC
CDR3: CASFGARLYEQYF

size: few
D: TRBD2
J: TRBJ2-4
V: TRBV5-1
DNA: TGCGCCAGCAGCTTGACTAGCGGGATAGCCAAAAACATTCAGTACTTC
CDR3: CASSLTSGIAKNIQYF

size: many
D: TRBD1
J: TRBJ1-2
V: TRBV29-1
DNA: TGCAGCGTTGAAGGATTGGGGGACAGCTATGGCTACACCTTC
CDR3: CSVEGLGDSYGYTF

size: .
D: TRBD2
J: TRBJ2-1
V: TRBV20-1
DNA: TGCAGTGCTAGACCCGGGAGGGAGTACAATGAGCAGTTCTTC
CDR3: CSARPGREYNEQFF

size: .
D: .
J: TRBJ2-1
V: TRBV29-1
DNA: TGCAGCGTTATCGGGACTGAGCACGACAATGAGCAGTTCTTC
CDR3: CSVIGTEHDNEQFF

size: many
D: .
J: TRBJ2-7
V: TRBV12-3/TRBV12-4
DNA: TGTGCCAGCAGTTCTGTGGGGGCAGGCTCCTACGAGCAGTACTTC
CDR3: CASSSVGAGSYEQYF

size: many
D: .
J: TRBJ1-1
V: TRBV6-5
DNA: TGTGCCAGCAGTTACTCGAGAGGGTTTGCGACTGAAGCTTTCTTT
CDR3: CASSYSRGFATEAFF

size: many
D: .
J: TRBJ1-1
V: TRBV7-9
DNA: TGTGCCAGCAGCTGGGGAGCTTTGAACACTGAAGCTTTCTTT
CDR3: CASSWGALNTEAFF

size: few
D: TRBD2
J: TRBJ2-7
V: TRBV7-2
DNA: TGTGCCAGCAGGCCCGGGACTAGAGACGAGCAGTACTTC
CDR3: CASRPGTRDEQYF

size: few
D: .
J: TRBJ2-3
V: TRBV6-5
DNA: TGTGCCACGTACACGCCCACAGATACGCAGTATTTT
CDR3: CATYTPTDTQYF

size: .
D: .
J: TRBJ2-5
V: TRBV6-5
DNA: TGTGCCAGCAGTTCCTACGGCGGGGATCAAGAGACCCAGTACTTC
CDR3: CASSSYGGDQETQYF

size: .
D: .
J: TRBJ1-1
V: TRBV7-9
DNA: TGTGCCAGCAGCTTATTGGGGGCGGGGGCGCCCACTGAAGCTTTCTTT
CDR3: CASSLLGAGAPTEAFF

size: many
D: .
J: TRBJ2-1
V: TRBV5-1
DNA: TGCGCCAGCAGCTTGGAAGTCGGTCGGTTTACGCAGTTCTTC
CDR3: CASSLEVGRFTQFF

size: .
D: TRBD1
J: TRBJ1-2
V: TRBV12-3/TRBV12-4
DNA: TGTGCCAGCAGTACCACAGGGGGTTATGGCTACACCTTC
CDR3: CASSTTGGYGYTF

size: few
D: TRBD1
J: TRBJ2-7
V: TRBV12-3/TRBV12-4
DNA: TGTGCCAGCAGTCCCAGGGACAGGGTCCTCGAGCAGTACTTC
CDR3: CASSPRDRVLEQYF

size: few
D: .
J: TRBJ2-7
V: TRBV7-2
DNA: TGTGCCAGCAGCCTAGGCCCAAACGAGCAGTACTTC
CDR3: CASSLGPNEQYF

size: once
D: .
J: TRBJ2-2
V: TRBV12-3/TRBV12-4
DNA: TGTGCCAGCAGTTTCGTCAGCCCCGGGGAGCTGTTTTTT
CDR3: CASSFVSPGELFF

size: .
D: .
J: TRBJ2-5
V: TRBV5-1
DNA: TGCGCCAGCAGCTCACCGACGGAATACCAAGAGACCCAGTACTTC
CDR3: CASSSPTEYQETQYF

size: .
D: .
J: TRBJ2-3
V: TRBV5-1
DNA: TGCGCCAGCAGCTTGGCGGGGCGAGCTAGCACAGATACGCAGTATTTT
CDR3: CASSLAGRASTDTQYF

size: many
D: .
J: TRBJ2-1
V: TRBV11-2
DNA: TGTGCCAGCAGCGCACGTCCGGGCAGGAGATCCTACAATGAGCAGTTCTTC
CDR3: CASSARPGRRSYNEQFF

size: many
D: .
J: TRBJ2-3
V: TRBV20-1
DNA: TGCAGTGCTAGAACGGACAGCACAGATACGCAGTATTTT
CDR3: CSARTDSTDTQYF

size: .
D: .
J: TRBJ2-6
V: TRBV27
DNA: TGTGCCAGCAGTACCCTCTCTGGGGCCAACGTCCTGACTTTC
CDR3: CASSTLSGANVLTF

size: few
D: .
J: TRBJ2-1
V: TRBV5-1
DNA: TGCGCCAGCACCATTGAAACCCCCGAGACTAGTTCTGAGCAGTTCTTC
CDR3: CASTIETPETSSEQFF

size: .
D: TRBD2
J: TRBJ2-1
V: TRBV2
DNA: TGTGCCAGCAGTGAAACGACCCGGGGGGACAATGAGCAGTTCTTC
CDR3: CASSETTRGDNEQFF

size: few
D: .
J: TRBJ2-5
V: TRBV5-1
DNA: TGCGCCAGCAGCCCACTGGGGGTCGGAGAGACCCAGTACTTC
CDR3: CASSPLGVGETQYF

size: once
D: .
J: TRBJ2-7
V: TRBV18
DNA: TGTGCCAGCTCACCACCTAACAGGGACGAAGCCTACGAGCAGTACTTC
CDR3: CASSPPNRDEAYEQYF

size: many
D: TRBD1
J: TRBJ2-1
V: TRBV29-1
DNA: TGCAGCGTTTCTCCGACAGGGGCTCTCAATGAGCAGTTCTTC
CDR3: CSVSPTGALNEQFF

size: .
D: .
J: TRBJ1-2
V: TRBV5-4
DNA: TGTGCCAGCAGCAGCAGGGTATCTAACTATGGCTACACCTTC
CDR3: CASSSRVSNYGYTF

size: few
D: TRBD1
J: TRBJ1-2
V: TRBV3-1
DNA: TGTGCCAGCAGCCACATAATACCGGGACAGTACTATGGCTACACCTTC
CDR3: CASSHIIPGQYYGYTF

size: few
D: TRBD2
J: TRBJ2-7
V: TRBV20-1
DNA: TGCAGTGCTCTTCCACTAGCGGGAGGAGACGAGCAGTACTTC
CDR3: CSALPLAGGDEQYF

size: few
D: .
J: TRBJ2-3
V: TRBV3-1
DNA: TGTGCCAGCAGCCAAGATATGACGGGGCCAGATACGCAGTATTTT
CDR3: CASSQDMTGPDTQYF

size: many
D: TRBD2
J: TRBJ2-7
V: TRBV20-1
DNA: TGCAGTGCTAATCGACTAGCTAACCCTTACGAGCAGTACTTC
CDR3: CSANRLANPYEQYF

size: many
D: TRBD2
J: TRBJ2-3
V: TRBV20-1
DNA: TGCAGTGCTAGAGCCTACCCCCTGACTAGCGGAGACACAGATACGCAGTATTTT
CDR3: CSARAYPLTSGDTDTQYF

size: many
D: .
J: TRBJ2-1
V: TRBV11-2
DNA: TGTGCCAGCAGCTTACTAGCAATTCTGTACAATGAGCAGTTCTTC
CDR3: CASSLLAILYNEQFF

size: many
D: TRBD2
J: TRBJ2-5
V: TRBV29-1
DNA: TGCAGCGTGGTCTTCAGCGGGATTGGGGAAGAGACCCAGTACTTC
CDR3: CSVVFSGIGEETQYF

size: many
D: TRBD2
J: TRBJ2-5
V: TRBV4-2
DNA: TGTGCCAGCAGCCCGGGTGGGGCGGGAGGAAAAGAGACCCAGTACTTC
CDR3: CASSPGGAGGKETQYF